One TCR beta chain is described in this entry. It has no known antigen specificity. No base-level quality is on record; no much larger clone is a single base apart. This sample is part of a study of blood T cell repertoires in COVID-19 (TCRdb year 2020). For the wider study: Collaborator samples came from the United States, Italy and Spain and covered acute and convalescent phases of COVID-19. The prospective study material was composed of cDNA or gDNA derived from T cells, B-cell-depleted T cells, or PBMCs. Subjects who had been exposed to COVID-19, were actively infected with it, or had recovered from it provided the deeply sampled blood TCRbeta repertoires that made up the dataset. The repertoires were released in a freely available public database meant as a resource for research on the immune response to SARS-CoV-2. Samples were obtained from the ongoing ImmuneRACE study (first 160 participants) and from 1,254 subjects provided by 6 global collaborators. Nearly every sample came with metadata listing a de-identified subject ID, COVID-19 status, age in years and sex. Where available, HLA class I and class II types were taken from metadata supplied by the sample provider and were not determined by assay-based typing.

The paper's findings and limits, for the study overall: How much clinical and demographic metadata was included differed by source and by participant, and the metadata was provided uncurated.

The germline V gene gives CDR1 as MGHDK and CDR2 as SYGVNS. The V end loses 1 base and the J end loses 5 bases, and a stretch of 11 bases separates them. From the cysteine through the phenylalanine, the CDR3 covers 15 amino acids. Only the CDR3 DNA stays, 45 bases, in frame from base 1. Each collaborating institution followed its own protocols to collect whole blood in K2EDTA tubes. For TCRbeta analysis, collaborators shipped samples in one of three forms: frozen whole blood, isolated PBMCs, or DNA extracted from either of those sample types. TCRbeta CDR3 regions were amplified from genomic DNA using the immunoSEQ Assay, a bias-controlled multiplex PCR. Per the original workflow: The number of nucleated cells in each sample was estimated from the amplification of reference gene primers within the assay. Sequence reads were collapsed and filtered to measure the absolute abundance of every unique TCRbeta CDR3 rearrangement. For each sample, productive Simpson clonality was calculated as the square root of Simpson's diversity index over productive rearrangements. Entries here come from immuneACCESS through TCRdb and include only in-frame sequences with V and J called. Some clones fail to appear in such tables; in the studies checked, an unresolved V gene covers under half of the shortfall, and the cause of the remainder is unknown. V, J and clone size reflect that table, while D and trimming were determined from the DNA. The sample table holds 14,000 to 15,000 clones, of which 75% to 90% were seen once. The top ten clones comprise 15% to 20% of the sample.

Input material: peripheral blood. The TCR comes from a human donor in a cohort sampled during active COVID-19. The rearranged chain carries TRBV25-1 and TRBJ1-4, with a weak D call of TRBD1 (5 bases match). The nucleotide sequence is TGTGCCAGCAGTGAATTTCGGGGGGGGAATGAAAAACTGTTTTTT. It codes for CASSEFRGGNEKLFF. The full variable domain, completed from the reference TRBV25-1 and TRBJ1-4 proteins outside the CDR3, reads EADIYQTPRYLVIGTGKKITLECSQTMGHDKMYWYQQDPGMELHLIHYSYGVNSTEKGDLSSESTVSRIRTEHFPLTLESARPSHTSQYLCASSEFRGGNEKLFFGSGTQLSVL.